This passage covers 11 T cell receptor beta chains from one sample sequenced in a study of T cells in Graves' hyperthyroidism and ophthalmopathy (dated 2019 in TCRdb). Libraries were constructed by multiplex PCR. The reads were generated on an Illumina HiSeq 2000. The TCR beta CDR3 regions were amplified from RNA transcripts. For the first round of RT-PCR on the TCR CDR3, the HTBI primer set was used together with the Qiagen OneStep RT-PCR kit. TCRdb ran its own pipeline on the public reads, namely fastp trimming at Q25 and MiXCR clone calling, and kept in-frame beta chains. Each entry merges the rows of one CDR3 protein and shows their most common DNA and genes. Within this sample are approximately 530,000 distinct CDR3 sequences, with 16% of them counted one time only. About 18% of the sample lies in the top ten. Sequencing was performed on blood. The receptor set was obtained from a young woman with Graves' hyperthyroidism.

The V and J genes are TRBV20-1 and TRBJ2-1; no definite D call. Germline V lookup: CDR1 DFQATT, CDR2 SNEGSKA (reference sequence). CDR3 length equals 14 residues. V dropped 6 bases and J dropped 1 base, with 13 bases sitting between them. The CDR3 DNA reads TGCAGTGCGGATGATTACAGTTCCTACAATGAGCAGTTCTTC. Protein: CSADDYSSYNEQFF.

V usage is TRBV12-3 or TRBV12-4 and J usage is TRBJ1-2, with D possibly matching TRBD1 (6 bases). This CDR3 has 18 amino acids. V lost 2 bases to trimming and J lost 4 bases, with 23 bases between them. Written as DNA, the CDR3 is TGTGCCAGCAGTTTAATTGGCGGCCTGGGGGCGGGGACCTATGGCTACACCTTC. It yields the protein CASSLIGGLGAGTYGYTF.

The chain recombines TRBV7-3 with TRBJ2-7; 8 nucleotides align to TRBD1. V shed 4 bases, J shed 1 base, and the junction held 6 bases outside the gene matches. Germline CDR1 SGHTA, CDR2 FQGTGA. This CDR3 region has 15 residues. The CDR3 DNA is TGTGCCAGCAGCTCCCAAAGACAGGGGTCCTACGAGCAGTACTTC. Translating gives CASSSQRQGSYEQYF.

The J gene is TRBJ1-6, the V gene TRBV6-1; D remains ambiguous. The CDR3 consists of 16 residues. Trimming shortened V by 7 bases and J by 1 base, and 14 bases separated the two germline ends. Per germline, CDR1 MNHNS and CDR2 SASEGT. The CDR3 loop reads CASTDLDRSYNSPLHF. The CDR3, as DNA: TGTGCCAGCACCGACCTCGACCGATCCTATAATTCACCCCTCCACTTT.

In its sample, this clonotype was seen many times. This chain links TRBV6-5 with TRBJ2-5; 11 bases fit TRBD2. V shed 3 bases and J 4 bases; nucleotides not matched to a gene: 7. From germline, CDR1 is MNHEY and CDR2 SVGAGI. The CDR3 consists of 16 residues. This chain's CDR3 is CASSYTSGSPGETQYF. As DNA, the CDR3 is TGTGCCAGCAGTTATACTAGCGGGAGTCCAGGAGAGACCCAGTACTTC.

This clonotype was observed at least ten times. The genes are TRBV6-1 and TRBJ2-1, with 12 bases fitting TRBD2. The CDR3 is 15 residues long. From germline, CDR1 is MNHNS and CDR2 SASEGT. The V gene end was trimmed by 6 bases and the J gene end by 7 bases; junction bases not matched to a gene: 7. CDR3 in amino acids: CASRVLAGGPNEQFF. The CDR3 DNA reads TGTGCCAGCAGAGTCCTAGCGGGAGGGCCGAATGAGCAGTTCTTC.

The V call is TRBV24-1, the J call TRBJ2-7; D remains unclear. The germline V gene encodes CDR1 KGHDR and CDR2 SFDVKD. The CDR3 extends over 15 amino acids. The V and J ends lost 2 bases and 3 bases respectively, with 13 bases between them. DNA for the CDR3: TGTGCCACCAGTGATTATAACCTTAAGGGCTACGAGCAGTACTTC. Amino acids: CATSDYNLKGYEQYF.

The J gene is TRBJ2-7, the V gene TRBV5-1; TRBD1 matches at 8 bases. CDR3 length equals 18 residues. The V gene end was trimmed by 5 bases and the J gene end by 0 bases; junction bases not matched to a gene: 16. Germline V gene sequence: CDR1 SGHRS, CDR2 YFSETQ. CDR3 protein: CASRLPPSGQGNSYEQYF. The CDR3 region has the DNA TGCGCCAGCAGATTACCCCCTTCAGGACAGGGCAACTCCTACGAGCAGTACTTC. Looking up the rest from reference TRBV5-1 and TRBJ2-7 gives the full variable domain: KAGVTQTPRYLIKTRGQQVTLSCSPISGHRSVSWYQQTPGQGLQFLFEYFSETQRNKGNFPGRFSGRQFSNSRSEMNVSTLELGDSALYLCASRLPPSGQGNSYEQYFGPGTRLTVT.

There are a few counts of this clonotype. This chain uses TRBV2 with TRBJ2-4; tentatively, D is TRBD2 (6 bases). Trimming shortened V by 2 bases and J by 4 bases, and 15 bases separated the two germline ends. CDR3 length equals 16 residues. CDR1 is SNHLY, CDR2 FYNNEI, per germline. This chain's CDR3 is CASSESAGKDKNIQYF. As DNA, the CDR3 is TGTGCCAGCAGTGAATCGGCGGGAAAGGATAAAAACATTCAGTACTTC.

This chain links TRBV12-3 or TRBV12-4 with TRBJ2-2; D not resolved. The CDR3 contains 12 residues. V was pared by 7 bases and J by 5 bases, with 8 bases between. The CDR3: CASIGVTGELFF. For the CDR3, the DNA is TGTGCCAGCATCGGAGTGACCGGGGAGCTGTTTTTT.

The table lists this clonotype with many counts. The chain carries TRBV12-3 or TRBV12-4 and TRBJ2-5, with 14 bases aligning to TRBD2. V shed 4 bases and J 2 bases; nucleotides not matched to a gene: 9. The CDR3 has 18 amino acids. CDR3 DNA: TGTGCCAGCAGTTCGGGGACTAGCGGGAGATCGGGGCAAGAGACCCAGTACTTC. As protein: CASSSGTSGRSGQETQYF.